Each of the 18 T cell receptor beta chains below was sequenced from the same sample in a study of T cell repertoires in cytomegalovirus infection. From the reads, TCRdb called clonotypes with MiXCR, one entry per CDR3 protein. The sample has more than 200,000 distinct CDR3 sequences; around 9% are singletons. Material for sequencing was PBMCs. The receptors were sampled from a human donor in good health (CMV status not recorded). Some clones in this sample may be carry-over from other donors' samples.

As regards this clonotype: A clone one base away is much larger, so this may be a read error. The rearrangement links TRBV7-3 to TRBJ2-2; D is unclear. V lost 2 bases, J lost 1 base, and 11 bases lay in between. CDR1 is SGHTA and CDR2 is FQGTGA in the germline V gene. The length of the CDR3 is 16 residues. In nucleotides, the CDR3 is TGTGCCAGCAGCTTAGACGGACCCCAGAACACCGGGGAGCTGTTTTTT. It is translated as CASSLDGPQNTGELFF.

J is TRBJ2-7 and V is TRBV28; no firm D call. CDR1 and CDR2 from the germline V gene are MDHEN and SYDVKM. The V gene lost 7 bases and the J gene lost 5 bases, with 9 bases spanning the gap. The CDR3 is made up of 11 amino acids. CDR3 coding DNA: TGTGCCAGCACTTCTTCCCACGAGCAGTACTTC. This codes for CASTSSHEQYF.

J is TRBJ1-5 and V is TRBV30; 11 positions match TRBD1. Trimming at V came to 2 bases and at J to 2 bases, leaving 5 bases not matched to a gene. Germline values: CDR1 GTSNPN, CDR2 SVGIG (reference sequence). The CDR3 is 16 residues long. The CDR3 coding sequence is TGTGCCTGGAGTCCGTGGGACAGGGGGGGCAATCAGCCCCAGCATTTT. Amino acids: CAWSPWDRGGNQPQHF.

This clonotype came up a few times. V gene TRBV28 combines with J gene TRBJ2-5, with TRBD2 matching 8 bases. CDR1 and CDR2 (germline): MDHEN, SYDVKM. The CDR3 has 15 residues. V lost 6 bases and J lost 5; bases outside the gene matches: 11. The CDR3 DNA sequence: TGTGCCAGCAGGGGCGTCGGGGGGGGTGTGGAGACCCAGTACTTC. It translates to CASRGVGGGVETQYF.

This clonotype was counted many times. V gene TRBV7-2 combines with J gene TRBJ2-1; 10 bases match TRBD1. Germline-derived CDR1 and CDR2 are SGHTA and FQGNSA. The CDR3 is 19 residues long. V was clipped by 4 bases and J by 4 bases; unmatched bases: 16. CDR3 sequence (DNA): TGTGCCAGCAGCTCACCCGGGACAGGGGCCTTAGCCTTATACAATGAGCAGTTCTTC. This codes for CASSSPGTGALALYNEQFF. The full variable domain, its missing parts supplied by reference TRBV7-2 and TRBJ2-1, is GAGVSQSPSNKVTEKGKDVELRCDPISGHTALYWYRQSLGQGLEFLIYFQGNSAPDKSGLPSDRFSAERTGGSVSTLTIQRTQQEDSAVYLCASSSPGTGALALYNEQFFGPGTRLTVL.

This chain uses TRBV10-2 with TRBJ2-1, with D uncertain. CDR1 is WSHSY and CDR2 is SAAADI in the germline V gene. The CDR3 is 11 amino acids. Trimming removed 8 bases from V and 14 bases from J, with 16 bases in between. The CDR3 protein is CASASGPVEFF. The CDR3 DNA reads TGCGCCAGCGCCTCCGGGCCCGTCGAGTTCTTC.

This clonotype was seen at least ten times. The V call is TRBV7-3, the J call TRBJ2-1, with 11 bases lining up with TRBD2. From germline, CDR1 is SGHTA and CDR2 FQGTGA. The J segment lost 5 bases and the V segment lost 4 bases, leaving 7 bases of the junction unmatched. This CDR3 comprises 16 residues. This chain's CDR3 is CASSSLSGRANNEQFF. The CDR3 region has the DNA TGTGCCAGCAGCTCCCTTAGCGGGAGGGCGAACAATGAGCAGTTCTTC.

This clonotype was counted many times. The chain's CDR3 is CASSLRGQGSSYEQYF. For the CDR3, the DNA is TGTGCCAGCAGCTTACGGGGACAGGGGTCCTCCTACGAGCAGTACTTC. The chain employs TRBV11-3 and TRBJ2-7; 10 bases match TRBD1. With V trimmed by 2 bases and J by 0 bases, 4 bases remained unmatched. The CDR3 totals 16 residues. The germline gives CDR1 SGHNT, CDR2 YENEEA. Drawing the rest from reference TRBV11-3 and TRBJ2-7, the complete variable domain is EAGVVQSPRYKIIEKKQPVAFWCNPISGHNTLYWYLQNLGQGPELLIRYENEEAVDDSQLPKDRFSAERLKGVDSTLKIQPAELGDSAVYLCASSLRGQGSSYEQYFGPGTRLTVT.

This clonotype was detected a few times. The J gene is TRBJ1-5, the V gene TRBV27, with D possibly TRBD1 on 6 matching bases. CDR1 and CDR2 from the germline V gene are MNHEY and SMNVEV (reference sequence). Trimming cost V 5 bases and J 8 bases, with 13 bases left between them. The CDR3 length is 13 residues. CDR3 bases: TGTGCCAGCAGTCTCGGCGGGGGCAAGCCCCAGCATTTT. Its translation: CASSLGGGKPQHF.

The rearrangement joins TRBV15 to TRBJ1-1; D uncertain. The germline V gene has CDR1 LNHNV and CDR2 YYDKDF (reference sequence). This CDR3 is 14 amino acids long. With 5 bases removed from V and 2 bases from J, the gap between germline ends came to 12 bases. In DNA, the CDR3 is TGTGCCACCAGCCCCGTCCGGGTAAACACTGAAGCTTTCTTT. It specifies CATSPVRVNTEAFF.

The table lists this clonotype with many counts. V and J are TRBV7-9 and TRBJ1-2, with unresolved D. The V end lost 0 bases, the J end lost 7 bases, and 12 bases lay between the germline ends. CDR3 length: 14 residues. Germline V gene sequence: CDR1 SEHNR, CDR2 FQNEAQ (reference sequence). Written as DNA, the CDR3 is TGTGCCAGCAGCTTAGCGGTGAACTTGGGTGGCTACACCTTC. Its protein product is CASSLAVNLGGYTF.

The chain couples TRBV4-1 to TRBJ2-1; 7 bases match TRBD1. Germline V gene lookup returns CDR1 MGHRA and CDR2 YSYEKL. The V gene end was trimmed by 2 bases and the J gene end by 8 bases; junction bases not matched to a gene: 3. The CDR3 runs 13 residues. The CDR3 loop reads CASSQNTGDEQFF. The CDR3, as DNA: TGCGCCAGCAGCCAAAACACAGGGGATGAGCAGTTCTTC.

The sample holds many counts of this clonotype. The gene calls are TRBV7-2 and TRBJ1-6, with TRBD1 matching over 10 bases. CDR1 SGHTA and CDR2 FQGNSA come from the germline V gene. This CDR3 is built from 15 residues. Germline trimming cut 4 bases from V and 8 bases from J; bases unmatched to any gene: 5. CDR3 region: CASSYEGQGYSPLHF. CDR3 bases: TGTGCCAGCAGCTACGAGGGACAGGGGTATTCACCCCTCCACTTT.

This clonotype was counted at least ten times. This chain links TRBV20-1 with TRBJ1-2; 8 positions match TRBD1. From germline, CDR1 is DFQATT and CDR2 SNEGSKA (reference sequence). CDR3 length equals 14 residues. V shed 2 bases and J 4 bases; nucleotides not matched to a gene: 6. As DNA, the CDR3 is TGCAGTGCTAGACCCCCGGACAGGGCCTATGGCTACACCTTC. This codes for CSARPPDRAYGYTF.

This clonotype was found many times. The CDR3 nucleotides are TGTGCCAGCAGCTTAGCCCAGGGGGGTGTAGGCGAGCAGTACTTC. Translating it yields CASSLAQGGVGEQYF. This chain links TRBV7-2 with TRBJ2-7; D is possibly TRBD1 (7 bases). CDR1 is SGHTA and CDR2 is FQGNSA in the germline V gene. V lost 0 bases and J lost 6, with 15 bases in between. The CDR3 consists of 15 residues.

The rearrangement uses TRBV6-5 and TRBJ2-7, with D perhaps TRBD2 (5 bases). The V gene lost 3 bases and the J gene lost 0 bases, with 12 bases spanning the gap. This CDR3 region has 15 residues. Germline V lookup: CDR1 MNHEY, CDR2 SVGAGI. In nucleotides, the CDR3 is TGTGCCAGCAGTTATATGGGGAGCCGCTCCTACGAGCAGTACTTC. This sequence encodes CASSYMGSRSYEQYF.

This clonotype has at least ten counts. The genes are TRBV7-2 and TRBJ1-6, with D maybe TRBD1 (5 bases). The CDR3 is 14 amino acids. V lost 1 base, J lost 10 bases, and 11 bases lay in between. Germline values: CDR1 SGHTA, CDR2 FQGNSA. The CDR3 protein is CASSLEPGRSPLHF. The CDR3 region has the DNA TGTGCCAGCAGCTTAGAACCAGGGAGGTCACCCCTCCACTTT.

Comments on this clonotype: A clone one base away is much larger, so this may be a read error. The chain has TRBV7-9 and TRBJ1-1; 9 positions agree with TRBD1. The CDR3 has 12 amino acids. Germline values: CDR1 SEHNR, CDR2 FQNEAQ (reference sequence). The DNA for the CDR3 is TGTGCCAGCACCGGACAGGGGAAAGAAGCTTACTTT. Translation gives CASTGQGKEAYF.